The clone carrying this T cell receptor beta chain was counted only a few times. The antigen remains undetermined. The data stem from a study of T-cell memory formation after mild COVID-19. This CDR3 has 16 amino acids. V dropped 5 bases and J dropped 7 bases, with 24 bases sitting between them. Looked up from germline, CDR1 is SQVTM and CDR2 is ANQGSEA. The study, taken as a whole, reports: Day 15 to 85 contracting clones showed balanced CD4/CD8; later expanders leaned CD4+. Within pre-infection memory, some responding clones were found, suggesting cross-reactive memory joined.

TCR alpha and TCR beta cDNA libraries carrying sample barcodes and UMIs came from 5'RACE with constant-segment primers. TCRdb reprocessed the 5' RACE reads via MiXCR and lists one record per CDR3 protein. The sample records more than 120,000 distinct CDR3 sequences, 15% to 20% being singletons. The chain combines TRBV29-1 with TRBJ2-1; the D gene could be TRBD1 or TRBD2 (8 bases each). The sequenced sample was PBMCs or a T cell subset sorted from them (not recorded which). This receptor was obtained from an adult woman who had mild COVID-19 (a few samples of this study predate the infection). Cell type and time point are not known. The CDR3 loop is CSVRGGRQGRLNEQFF. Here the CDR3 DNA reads TGCAGCGTTCGGGGGGGGAGACAGGGGCGGTTGAATGAGCAGTTCTTC.